This TCR beta chain was documented in a study of blood T cell repertoires in COVID-19. Overall study context: There were acute and convalescent COVID-19 samples, and they came from the United States, Italy and Spain.

Authors' processing steps: Amplification from reference gene primers served as the basis for estimated nucleated cell counts. Profiled with immunoSEQ multiplex PCR; TCRdb holds only in-frame clones, not every one. That table gives V, J and clone size, and the DNA gave D and trimming. This table has 100,000 to 120,000 clones, just over 70% appearing once. The CDR3 loop spans 16 amino acids. Germline CDR1 and CDR2: SGHAT and FQNNGV. V lost 2 bases and J lost 8; bases outside the gene matches: 7. This TCR was recovered from a woman aged 40 to 50 with acute or convalescent COVID-19. This sequence joins TRBV11-2 and TRBJ2-1; the match to TRBD2 covers 12 bases. Sequencing input: peripheral blood. The CDR3 nucleotides are TGTGCCAGCAGCTTAACTCTAGCGGGGGGGTTGGATGAGCAGTTCTTC. The encoded protein is CASSLTLAGGLDEQFF. Looking up the rest from reference TRBV11-2 and TRBJ2-1 gives the full variable domain: EAGVAQSPRYKIIEKRQSVAFWCNPISGHATLYWYQQILGQGPKLLIQFQNNGVVDDSQLPKDRFSAERLKGVDSTLKIQPAKLEDSAVYLCASSLTLAGGLDEQFFGPGTRLTVL.